This TCR beta chain was recovered during a study of control samples from healthy donors and cancer patients. CDR3 length: 15 amino acids. V dropped 5 bases and J dropped 5; count of bases not matched to a gene: 6. The germline V gene encodes CDR1 LNHNV and CDR2 YYDKDF (reference sequence). TCRdb keeps only in-frame clones here, not all; method: immunoSEQ multiplex PCR. The data hold 70,000 or so clones, with nearly 90% observed a single time. The receptor comes from a man between 60 and 75 years old with lung cancer. Sequencing used PBMCs. This chain joins TRBV15 and TRBJ2-2; 9 bases are a match to TRBD1. The DNA for the CDR3 is TGTGCCACCAGCCTTCGGGACAGGGCGACCGGGGAGCTGTTTTTT. Amino acids: CATSLRDRATGELFF.